Below are 26 T cell receptor beta chains sequenced from a single sample in a study of blood T cells in healthy people across ages. A second PCR, run for about 7 to 12 cycles, used a sample-barcoded 5' primer plus a J-beta primer mix. In TCRdb, the 5' RACE reads were re-called with MiXCR into one record per CDR3 protein. In the table there are 700,000 to 850,000 distinct CDR3 sequences, about 53% of which are singletons. Sequencing was carried out using blood. The receptors stem from a man older than 75 in good health.

The J gene is TRBJ1-2, the V gene TRBV11-1; maybe TRBD1 (5 bases). V dropped 6 bases and J dropped 6 bases, with 20 bases sitting between them. The germline V gene encodes CDR1 SGHAT and CDR2 FQDESV (reference sequence). The CDR3 contains 15 residues. CDR3 protein: CASSSQSPSTDGYTF. In DNA, the CDR3 is TGTGCCAGCAGTTCCCAGTCACCTTCGACAGATGGCTACACCTTC.

The chain has TRBV29-1 and TRBJ2-7; 7 bases match TRBD1. Per the germline V gene, CDR1 is SQVTM and CDR2 is ANQGSEA. This CDR3 has 12 residues. V was pared by 5 bases and J by 0 bases, with 1 base of the junction left unmatched. In DNA, the CDR3 is TGCAGCGTTACAGGGGCCTCCTACGAGCAGTACTTC. It is translated as CSVTGASYEQYF.

J is TRBJ1-2 and V is TRBV20-1; the D is unclear. Germline V gene data show CDR1 as DFQATT and CDR2 as SNEGSKA (reference sequence). V was clipped by 3 bases and J by 7 bases, with 9 bases between them. The CDR3 extends over 11 amino acids. Here the CDR3 reads CSARWRGGYTF. The CDR3 bases are TGCAGTGCTAGGTGGCGGGGTGGCTACACCTTC.

The rearrangement links TRBV6-5 to TRBJ1-4, with D possibly being TRBD1 (6 bases). This CDR3 has 15 residues. V lost 5 bases and J 0 bases, leaving 10 bases between the germline ends. Germline V gene lookup returns CDR1 MNHEY and CDR2 SVGAGI. DNA for the CDR3: TGTGCCAGCAGTAGGGAGGGGGCAACTAATGAAAAACTGTTTTTT. This gives the protein CASSREGATNEKLFF.

The rearrangement links TRBV4-2 to TRBJ2-3; possibly TRBD2 for D (6 bases). Germline V gene sequence: CDR1 LGHNA, CDR2 YNFKEQ. Trimming left V 6 bases short and J 14 bases short, with 21 bases between. This CDR3 spans 13 amino acids. The CDR3 DNA follows: TGTGCCAGCAGTCTATACTTGCGGGGAGACGCGTATTTT. Protein product: CASSLYLRGDAYF.

This clonotype was detected a few times. The chain recombines TRBV20-1 with TRBJ1-5; 7 bases match TRBD1. Germline lookup yields CDR1 DFQATT and CDR2 SNEGSKA (reference sequence). This CDR3 has 15 residues. With V trimmed by 2 bases and J by 3 bases, 7 bases remained unmatched. The CDR3 DNA follows: TGCAGTGCTAGATTGACGGGACAGATCAATCAGCCCCAGCATTTT. Residues: CSARLTGQINQPQHF.

The rearrangement joins TRBV29-1 to TRBJ2-7, with 9 bases aligning to TRBD1. Unmatched junction bases numbered 8, after V lost 7 bases and J lost 7 bases. This CDR3 contains 12 residues. The germline CDR1 and CDR2 sequences are SQVTM and ANQGSEA. CDR3 protein: CSARTGDKEQYF. The CDR3 bases are TGCAGCGCTAGGACAGGGGACAAGGAGCAGTACTTC.

The chain uses TRBV7-6 and TRBJ2-5, with 8 bases fitting TRBD1. The J call could be wrong; TRBJ2-7 is a better fit for the DNA end. The length of the CDR3 is 15 residues. Germline assignment: CDR1 SGHVS and CDR2 FNYEAQ. The CDR3 here is CASSLAQGAWYEQYF. The CDR3 nucleotides are TGTGCCAGCAGCTTAGCGCAGGGGGCCTGGTACGAGCAGTACTTC.

The chain couples TRBV5-6 to TRBJ2-4; 7 bases match TRBD2. The germline CDR1 and CDR2 sequences are SGHDT and YYEEEE. V was pared by 5 bases and J by 13 bases, with 15 bases of the junction left unmatched. CDR3 length: 14 amino acids. CDR3 sequence reads: CASSRLAGSSEQYF. Written as DNA, the CDR3 is TGTGCCAGCAGTAGACTAGCCGGGAGCTCTGAGCAGTACTTC.

This chain joins TRBV11-1 and TRBJ1-6; D is uncertain. The CDR3 consists of 14 residues. In germline, CDR1 is SGHAT, CDR2 FQDESV (reference sequence). Between the trimmed V and J ends, which lost 1 base and 10 bases, there was a span of 11 bases. The CDR3 bases are TGTGCCAGCAGCTTAGATAAGGAAACCTCACCCCTCCACTTT. This translates into CASSLDKETSPLHF.

This clonotype was picked up a small number of times. The chain has TRBV7-9 and TRBJ2-3; the match to TRBD2 covers 8 bases. CDR3 length: 17 residues. The V gene end was trimmed by 2 bases and the J gene end by 3 bases; junction bases not matched to a gene: 10. CDR1 is SEHNR and CDR2 is FQNEAQ in the germline V gene (reference sequence). Here the CDR3 reads CASSLRVSGTGTDTQYF. The CDR3 DNA sequence: TGTGCCAGCAGCTTACGAGTTAGCGGGACGGGGACAGATACGCAGTATTTT.

The chain uses TRBV4-1 and TRBJ2-7; TRBD2 agrees at 7 bases. Trimming removed 1 base from V and 6 bases from J; junction bases left unmatched: 9. The CDR3 sequence is 15 residues long. Germline V lookup: CDR1 MGHRA, CDR2 YSYEKL. DNA for the CDR3: TGCGCCAGCAGCCAAGTCGGGAGGCAGGGTGGCGAGCAGTACTTC. It translates to CASSQVGRQGGEQYF.

This clonotype was seen at least ten times. The J gene is TRBJ2-5, the V gene TRBV2, with D possibly being TRBD2 (5 bases). CDR1 is SNHLY and CDR2 is FYNNEI in the germline V gene. CDR3 length: 13 residues. Deletions cut 7 bases from V and 7 bases from J, with 16 bases between. CDR3 sequence: CASTQVFGGTQYF. DNA of the CDR3: TGTGCCAGCACCCAGGTTTTCGGAGGGACCCAGTACTTC.

V gene TRBV5-1 combines with J gene TRBJ2-3; 7 bases map to TRBD2. Trimming removed 4 bases from V and 2 bases from J; junction bases left unmatched: 19. CDR1 is SGHRS, CDR2 YFSETQ, per germline. The CDR3 is 19 amino acids. The CDR3: CASSPTGVGRELSTDTQYF. The CDR3 bases are TGCGCCAGCAGCCCGACCGGGGTGGGGAGGGAACTTTCCACAGATACGCAGTATTTT.

This clonotype was detected once. The chain combines TRBV24-1 with TRBJ2-1, with D possibly matching TRBD1 (6 bases). There are 15 residues in the CDR3. V lost 4 bases, J lost 7 bases, and 16 bases lay in between. Germline CDR1 KGHDR, CDR2 SFDVKD. The CDR3: CATSDPRGTLNEQFF. The CDR3 DNA follows: TGTGCCACCAGTGACCCAAGGGGGACCTTGAATGAGCAGTTCTTC.

The sample holds one count of this clonotype. V and J are TRBV21-1 and TRBJ1-5; the table's D call TRBD1 went unverified against the DNA. TRBV21-1 is given as a pseudogene. The CDR3 length is 14 residues. The CDR3 nucleotides read TGTGCCAGCACCGGGGGTCCCGCGACTCAGCCCCAGCATTTT. Translating gives CASTGGPATQPQHF.

This clonotype was seen only a few times. The chain couples TRBV29-1 to TRBJ2-1, with 12 bases fitting TRBD1. The V segment lost 7 bases and the J segment 0 bases; nucleotides outside the gene matches: 13. The CDR3 has 18 residues. The germline CDR1 and CDR2 sequences are SQVTM and ANQGSEA. The CDR3, as DNA: TGCAGCGCCCGGGACAGGGGGCTAGCGGGAAGCTCCTACAATGAGCAGTTCTTC. Its protein product is CSARDRGLAGSSYNEQFF.

This clonotype was seen only a few times. The genes are TRBV6-2 or TRBV6-3 and TRBJ1-2, with D unresolved. Germline V gene sequence: CDR1 MNHEY, CDR2 SVGEGT. The ends were cut back, 2 bases at V and 5 bases at J, with 6 bases in the middle. This CDR3 contains 12 residues. The CDR3 DNA reads TGTGCCAGCAGTTACGGTTTTTATGGCTACACCTTC. Translating it yields CASSYGFYGYTF.

This clonotype was seen a few times. The chain has TRBV24-1 and TRBJ2-5; 8 bases fit TRBD2. Unmatched junction bases numbered 8, after V lost 1 base and J lost 2 bases. Looked up from germline, CDR1 is KGHDR and CDR2 is SFDVKD. The CDR3 sequence is 17 residues long. DNA of the CDR3: TGTGCCACCAGTGATTTTGCAACGCGGGAGGATCAAGAGACCCAGTACTTC. Translating gives CATSDFATREDQETQYF.

The chain uses TRBV7-2 and TRBJ2-7, with D possibly being TRBD1 (6 bases). The CDR3 contains 14 residues. The germline gives CDR1 SGHTA, CDR2 FQGNSA. V lost 8 bases and J lost 2, with 16 bases in between. The CDR3 nucleotides read TGTGCCAGCCATGGGCCAGGGGTTGCCTACGAGCAGTACTTC. This sequence encodes CASHGPGVAYEQYF.

The chain couples TRBV15 to TRBJ1-4; possibly TRBD1 for D (5 bases). Germline V lookup: CDR1 LNHNV, CDR2 YYDKDF (reference sequence). The CDR3 length is 15 residues. The germline V and J ends were trimmed by 1 base and 8 bases, with 14 bases remaining between them. CDR3 protein: CATSRGQLGREKLFF. CDR3 DNA sequence: TGTGCCACCAGCAGAGGACAGCTAGGACGGGAAAAACTGTTTTTT.

V is TRBV18 and J is TRBJ1-2; D call uncertain. The ends were cut back, 2 bases at V and 4 bases at J, with 11 bases in the middle. The CDR3 runs 14 residues. CDR1 is KGHSH, CDR2 LQKENI, per germline. CDR3 coding DNA: TGTGCCAGCTCACCAAGCGGGGAAGGCTATGGCTACACCTTC. Translation gives CASSPSGEGYGYTF.

This clonotype appeared many times. Compared with germline, one end of the junction differs, possibly owing to a read error. CDR3 in DNA: TGTGCCAGCAGCGAGGGGGAGACCCAGTACTTC. Its protein product is CASSEGETQYF. The V gene is TRBV10-2, the J gene TRBJ2-5; possibly TRBD1 or TRBD2 for D (5 bases each). CDR1 WSHSY and CDR2 SAAADI come from the germline V gene. CDR3 length: 11 amino acids.

This chain joins TRBV6-2 or TRBV6-3 and TRBJ2-1, with 7 positions matching TRBD2. Germline loops: CDR1 MNHEY, CDR2 SVGEGT. This CDR3 has 18 amino acids. After removal of 2 bases from V and 2 bases from J, the junction contained 12 bases not matched to a gene. The DNA for the CDR3 is TGTGCCAGCAGTTACATCCCAACGCGGGAGCCCCCCTACAATGAGCAGTTCTTC. Its protein product is CASSYIPTREPPYNEQFF.

The CDR3 nucleotides read TGTGCCAGCAGCTATGAGTCTGACAGGGGGAACAAAAACATTCAGTACTTC. Encoded protein: CASSYESDRGNKNIQYF. The chain couples TRBV5-4 to TRBJ2-4; 9 bases line up with TRBD1. The junction had 10 bases not matched to a gene; V was cut back by 3 bases and J by 3 bases. CDR1 SGHNT and CDR2 YYREEE come from the germline V gene (reference sequence). CDR3 length: 17 amino acids.

The chain employs TRBV2 and TRBJ1-4; D gene ambiguous. Trimming stripped 7 bases from V and 5 bases from J, with 5 bases between. There are 11 residues in the CDR3. Germline V gene sequence: CDR1 SNHLY, CDR2 FYNNEI. The CDR3 reads CASNNNEKLFF. The CDR3 nucleotides are TGTGCCAGCAACAACAATGAAAAACTGTTTTTT.